This entry concerns a single TCR beta chain. Which antigen it targets is not known. No base qualities exist here, and no much larger clone lies one base off it. Reading the germline V gene gives CDR1 SNHLY and CDR2 FYNNEI. The CDR3 contains 15 residues, cysteine and phenylalanine counted. The retained sequence is limited to the CDR3, 45 bases, with the frame set at the first base. The junction carries 8 bases between V and J, which are trimmed by 1 base and 0 bases respectively. This specimen comes from a study of control samples from healthy donors and cancer patients (dated by TCRdb to 2018 to 2021). Library construction relied on the immunoSEQ multiplex PCR assay. The immuneACCESS repertoire file appears here via TCRdb, limited to in-frame rearrangements. These files lack a portion of the clones; in checked studies, under half of the deficit traces to unresolved V genes, and the cause of the others is not known. The sample contains under 75,000 clones, 75% to 95% of them found a single time. 0.95% to 1.5% of the sample is held by the ten biggest clonotypes.

The chain employs TRBV2 and TRBJ2-3, with the D gene too uncertain to name. The material sequenced was PBMCs. This clonotype was obtained from a woman aged 45-60 years with colorectal cancer. The DNA sequence reads TGTGCCAGCAGTGAAGGAGCGCCGAGCACAGATACGCAGTATTTT. This encodes CASSEGAPSTDTQYF.